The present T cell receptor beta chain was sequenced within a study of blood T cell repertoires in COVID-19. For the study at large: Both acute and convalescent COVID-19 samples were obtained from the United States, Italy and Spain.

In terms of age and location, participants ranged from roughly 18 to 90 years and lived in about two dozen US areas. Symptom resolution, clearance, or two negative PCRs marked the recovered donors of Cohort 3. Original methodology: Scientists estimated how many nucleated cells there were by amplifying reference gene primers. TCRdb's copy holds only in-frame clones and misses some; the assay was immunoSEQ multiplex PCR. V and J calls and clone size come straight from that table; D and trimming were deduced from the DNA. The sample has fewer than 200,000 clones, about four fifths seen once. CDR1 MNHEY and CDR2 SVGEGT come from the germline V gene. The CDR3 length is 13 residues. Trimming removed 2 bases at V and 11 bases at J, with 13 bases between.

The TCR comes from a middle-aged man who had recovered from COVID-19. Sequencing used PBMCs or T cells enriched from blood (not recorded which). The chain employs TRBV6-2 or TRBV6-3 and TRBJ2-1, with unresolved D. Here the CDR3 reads CASSYEEFRKQFF. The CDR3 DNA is TGTGCCAGCAGTTACGAAGAGTTTCGCAAGCAGTTCTTC.